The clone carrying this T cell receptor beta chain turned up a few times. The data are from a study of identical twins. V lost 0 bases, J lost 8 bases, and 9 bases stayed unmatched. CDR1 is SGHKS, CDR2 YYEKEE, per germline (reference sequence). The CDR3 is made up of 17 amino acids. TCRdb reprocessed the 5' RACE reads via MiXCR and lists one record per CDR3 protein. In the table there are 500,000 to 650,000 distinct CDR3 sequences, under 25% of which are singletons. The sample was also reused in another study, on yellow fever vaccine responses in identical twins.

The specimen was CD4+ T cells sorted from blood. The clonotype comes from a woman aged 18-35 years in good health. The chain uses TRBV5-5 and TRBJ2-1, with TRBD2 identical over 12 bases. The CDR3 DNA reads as TGTGCCAGCAGCTTGGTGACTAGCGGGAGAATCATAGATGAGCAGTTCTTC. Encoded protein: CASSLVTSGRIIDEQFF.